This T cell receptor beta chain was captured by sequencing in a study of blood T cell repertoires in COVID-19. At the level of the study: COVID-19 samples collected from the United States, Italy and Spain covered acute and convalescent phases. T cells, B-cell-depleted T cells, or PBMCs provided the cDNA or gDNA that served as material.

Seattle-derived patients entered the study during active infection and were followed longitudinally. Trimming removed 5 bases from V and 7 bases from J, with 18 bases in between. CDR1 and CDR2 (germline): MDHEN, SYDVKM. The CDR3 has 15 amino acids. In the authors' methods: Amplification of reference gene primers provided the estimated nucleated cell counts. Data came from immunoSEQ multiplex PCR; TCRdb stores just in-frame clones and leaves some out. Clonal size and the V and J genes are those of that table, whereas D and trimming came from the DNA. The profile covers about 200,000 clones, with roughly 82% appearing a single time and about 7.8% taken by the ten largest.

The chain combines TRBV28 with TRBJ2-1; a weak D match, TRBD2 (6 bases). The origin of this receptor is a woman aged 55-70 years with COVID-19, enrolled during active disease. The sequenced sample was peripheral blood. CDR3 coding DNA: TGTGCCAGCAGTCCCCGGACTACAATAAAGAATGAGCAGTTCTTC. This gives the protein CASSPRTTIKNEQFF. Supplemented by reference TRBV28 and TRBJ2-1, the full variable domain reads DVKVTQSSRYLVKRTGEKVFLECVQDMDHENMFWYRQDPGLGLRLIYFSYDVKMKEKGDIPEGYSVSREKKERFSLILESASTNQTSMYLCASSPRTTIKNEQFFGPGTRLTVL.